This TCR beta chain came from a study of T cell responses to AZD1222 COVID-19 vaccine. Study-level points and caveats: Unmutated variant regions are reportedly targeted by nearly half of spike-specific TCRs. Most donors were white British, females outnumbered males, and clonal diversity was possibly underestimated.

On this clone: Antigen specificity is unknown.

The V end lost 0 bases, the J end lost 0 bases, and 11 bases lay between the germline ends. Germline CDR1 reads GTSNPN; CDR2 reads SVGIG (reference sequence). The CDR3 spans 15 residues. TCRdb's table, derived via immunoSEQ multiplex PCR, lists solely in-frame clones and lacks some. The table lists some 99,000 clones, about nine tenths of them singletons. The genes are TRBV30 and TRBJ1-2, with a tentative D call TRBD1 (5 bases). This specimen was peripheral blood, taken on day 0 of AZD1222 vaccination. The clonotype comes from an adult in good health. The CDR3 spells CAWSVGRTTNYGYTF. In nucleotides, the CDR3 is TGTGCCTGGAGTGTAGGGAGGACAACTAACTATGGCTACACCTTC.